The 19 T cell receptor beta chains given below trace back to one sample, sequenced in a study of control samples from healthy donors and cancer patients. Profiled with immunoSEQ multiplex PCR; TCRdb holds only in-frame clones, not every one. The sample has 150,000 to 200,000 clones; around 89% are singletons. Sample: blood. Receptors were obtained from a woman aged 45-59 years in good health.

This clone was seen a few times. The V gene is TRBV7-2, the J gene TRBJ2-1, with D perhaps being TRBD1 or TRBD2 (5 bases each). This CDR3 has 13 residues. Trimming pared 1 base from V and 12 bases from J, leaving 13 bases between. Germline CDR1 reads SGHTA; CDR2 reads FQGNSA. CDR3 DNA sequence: TGTGCCAGCAGCTTAGAAACGGGGCTAAGGCAGTTCTTC. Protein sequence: CASSLETGLRQFF.

In nucleotides, the CDR3 is TGTGCCAGCAGCTCTAAAATTATCTCCTACAATGAGCAGTTCTTC. It yields the protein CASSSKIISYNEQFF. The chain carries TRBV7-8 and TRBJ2-1, with D hard to call. Trimming removed 4 bases at V and 0 bases at J, with 10 bases between. The CDR3 contains 15 residues. From germline, CDR1 is SGHVS and CDR2 FQNEAQ.

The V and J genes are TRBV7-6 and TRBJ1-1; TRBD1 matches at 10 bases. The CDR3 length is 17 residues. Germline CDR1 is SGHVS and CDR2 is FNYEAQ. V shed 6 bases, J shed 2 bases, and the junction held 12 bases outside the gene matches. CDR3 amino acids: CASSFNFRDRGNTEAFF. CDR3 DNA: TGTGCCAGCAGTTTCAACTTCCGGGACAGGGGTAACACTGAAGCTTTCTTT.

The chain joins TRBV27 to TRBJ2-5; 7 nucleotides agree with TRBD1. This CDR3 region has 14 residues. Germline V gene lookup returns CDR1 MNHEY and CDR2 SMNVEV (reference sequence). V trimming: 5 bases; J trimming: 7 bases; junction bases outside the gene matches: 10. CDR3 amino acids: CASSAETGFPTQYF. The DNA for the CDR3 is TGTGCCAGCAGTGCCGAGACAGGGTTTCCGACCCAGTACTTC.

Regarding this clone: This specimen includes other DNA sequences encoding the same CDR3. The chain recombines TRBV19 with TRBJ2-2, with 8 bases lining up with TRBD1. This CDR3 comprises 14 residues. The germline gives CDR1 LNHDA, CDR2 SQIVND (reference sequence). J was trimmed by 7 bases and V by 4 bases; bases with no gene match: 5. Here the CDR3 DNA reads TGTGCCAGTAGTAGCCAGGGGGCCAACGGGGAGCTGTTTTTT. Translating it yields CASSSQGANGELFF.

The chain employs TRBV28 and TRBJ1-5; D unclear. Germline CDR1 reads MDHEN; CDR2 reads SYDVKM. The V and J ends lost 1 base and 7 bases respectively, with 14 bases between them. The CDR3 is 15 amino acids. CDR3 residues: CASSLYLGSWQPQHF. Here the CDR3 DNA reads TGTGCCAGCAGTTTATATCTGGGGAGTTGGCAGCCCCAGCATTTT.

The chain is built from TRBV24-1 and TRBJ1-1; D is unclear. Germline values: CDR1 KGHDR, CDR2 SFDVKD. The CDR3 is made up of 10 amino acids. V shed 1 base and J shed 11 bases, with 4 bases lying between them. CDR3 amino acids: CATSDLDAFF. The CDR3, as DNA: TGTGCCACCAGTGATTTAGACGCTTTCTTT.

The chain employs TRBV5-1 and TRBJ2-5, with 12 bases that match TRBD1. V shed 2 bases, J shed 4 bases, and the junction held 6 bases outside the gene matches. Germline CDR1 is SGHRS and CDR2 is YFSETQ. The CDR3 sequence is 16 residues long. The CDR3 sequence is CASSLGTGGIGETQYF. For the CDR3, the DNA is TGCGCCAGCAGCTTAGGGACAGGGGGCATTGGAGAGACCCAGTACTTC.

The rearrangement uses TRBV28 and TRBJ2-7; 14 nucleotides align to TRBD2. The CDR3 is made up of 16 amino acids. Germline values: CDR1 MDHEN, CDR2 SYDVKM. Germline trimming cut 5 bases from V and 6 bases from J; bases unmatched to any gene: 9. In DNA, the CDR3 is TGTGCCAGCAGTCCGGGGACTAGCGGGAGAGGTATCGAGCAGTACTTC. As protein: CASSPGTSGRGIEQYF.

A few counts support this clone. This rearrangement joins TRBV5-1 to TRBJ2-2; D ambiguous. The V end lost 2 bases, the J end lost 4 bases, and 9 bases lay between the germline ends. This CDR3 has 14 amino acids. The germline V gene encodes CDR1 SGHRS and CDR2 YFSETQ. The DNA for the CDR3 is TGCGCCAGCAGCTTTGGCTCCCGCACCGGGGAGCTGTTTTTT. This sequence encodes CASSFGSRTGELFF. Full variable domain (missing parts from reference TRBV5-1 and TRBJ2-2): KAGVTQTPRYLIKTRGQQVTLSCSPISGHRSVSWYQQTPGQGLQFLFEYFSETQRNKGNFPGRFSGRQFSNSRSEMNVSTLELGDSALYLCASSFGSRTGELFFGEGSRLTVL.

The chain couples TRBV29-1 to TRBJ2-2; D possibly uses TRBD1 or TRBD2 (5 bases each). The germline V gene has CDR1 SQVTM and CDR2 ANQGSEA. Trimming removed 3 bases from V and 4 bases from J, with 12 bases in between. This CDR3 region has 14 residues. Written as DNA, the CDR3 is TGCAGCGTTGATGGGGGAACGGGCACCGGGGAGCTGTTTTTT. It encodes CSVDGGTGTGELFF.

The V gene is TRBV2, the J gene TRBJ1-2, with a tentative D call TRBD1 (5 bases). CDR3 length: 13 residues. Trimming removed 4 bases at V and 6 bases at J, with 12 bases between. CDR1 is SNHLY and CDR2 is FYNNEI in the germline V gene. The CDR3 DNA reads TGTGCCAGCAGTGGCCAGGGCAGGCATGGCTACACCTTC. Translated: CASSGQGRHGYTF. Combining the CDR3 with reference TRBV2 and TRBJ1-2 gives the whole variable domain EPEVTQTPSHQVTQMGQEVILRCVPISNHLYFYWYRQILGQKVEFLVSFYNNEISEKSEIFDDQFSVERPDGSNFTLKIRSTKLEDSAMYFCASSGQGRHGYTFGSGTRLTVV.

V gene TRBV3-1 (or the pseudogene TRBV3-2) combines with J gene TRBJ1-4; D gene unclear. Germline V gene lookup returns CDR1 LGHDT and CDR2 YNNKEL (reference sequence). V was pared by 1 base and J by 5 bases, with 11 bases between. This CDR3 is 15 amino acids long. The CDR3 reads CASSQVSGLNEKLFF. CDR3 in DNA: TGTGCCAGCAGCCAAGTTTCCGGATTGAATGAAAAACTGTTTTTT.

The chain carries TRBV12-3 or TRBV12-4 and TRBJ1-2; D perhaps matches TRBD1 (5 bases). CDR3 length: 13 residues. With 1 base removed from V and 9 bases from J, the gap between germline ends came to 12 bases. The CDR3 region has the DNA TGTGCCAGCAGTTTAGGTAGCAGGGAGCGCTACACCTTC. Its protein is CASSLGSRERYTF.

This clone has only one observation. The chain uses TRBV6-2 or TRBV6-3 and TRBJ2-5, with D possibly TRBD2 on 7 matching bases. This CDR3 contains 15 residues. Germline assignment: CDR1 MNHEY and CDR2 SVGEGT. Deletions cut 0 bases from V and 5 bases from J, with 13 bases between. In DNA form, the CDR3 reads TGTGCCAGCAGTTACTCGAGGGGGGGCGGTGAGACCCAGTACTTC. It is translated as CASSYSRGGGETQYF.

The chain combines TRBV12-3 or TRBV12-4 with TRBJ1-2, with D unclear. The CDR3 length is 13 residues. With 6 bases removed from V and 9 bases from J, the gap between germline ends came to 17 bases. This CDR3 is CASSSTHFGSYTF. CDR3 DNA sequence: TGTGCCAGCAGCTCAACCCACTTCGGCAGCTACACCTTC.

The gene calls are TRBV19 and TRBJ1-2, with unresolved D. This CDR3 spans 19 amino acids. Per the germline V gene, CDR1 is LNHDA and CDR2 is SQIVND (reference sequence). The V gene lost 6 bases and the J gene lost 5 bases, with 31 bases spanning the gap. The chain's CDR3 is CASRTLYGGRSLGEYGYTF. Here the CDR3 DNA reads TGTGCCAGTAGAACCCTATACGGCGGGCGCTCTCTTGGGGAGTATGGCTACACCTTC.

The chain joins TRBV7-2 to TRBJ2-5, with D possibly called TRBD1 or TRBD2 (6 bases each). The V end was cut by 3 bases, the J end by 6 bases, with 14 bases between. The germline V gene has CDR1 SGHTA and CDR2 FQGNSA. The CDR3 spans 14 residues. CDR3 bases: TGTGCCAGCAGCTTGGGGGGCTTCCTAAAGACCCAGTACTTC. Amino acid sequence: CASSLGGFLKTQYF.

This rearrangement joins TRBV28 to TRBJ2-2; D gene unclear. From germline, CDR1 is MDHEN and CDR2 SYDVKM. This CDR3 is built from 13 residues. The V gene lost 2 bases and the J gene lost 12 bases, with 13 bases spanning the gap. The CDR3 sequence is CASSLVEPAKLFF. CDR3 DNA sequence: TGTGCCAGCAGTTTAGTGGAGCCGGCTAAGCTGTTTTTT.